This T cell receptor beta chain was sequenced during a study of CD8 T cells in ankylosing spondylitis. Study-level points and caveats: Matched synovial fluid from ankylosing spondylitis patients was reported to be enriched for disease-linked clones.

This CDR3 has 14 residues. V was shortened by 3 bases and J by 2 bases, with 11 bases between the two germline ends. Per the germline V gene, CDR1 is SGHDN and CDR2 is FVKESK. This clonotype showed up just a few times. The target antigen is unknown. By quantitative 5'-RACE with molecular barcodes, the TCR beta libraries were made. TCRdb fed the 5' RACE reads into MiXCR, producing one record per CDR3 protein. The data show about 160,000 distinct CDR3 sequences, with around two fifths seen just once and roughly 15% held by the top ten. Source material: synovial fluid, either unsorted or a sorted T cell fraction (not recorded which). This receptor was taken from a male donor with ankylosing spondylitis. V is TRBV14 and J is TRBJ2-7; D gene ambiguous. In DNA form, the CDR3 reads TGTGCCAGCAGCCAGGTAGACGGGCCCTACGAGCAGTACTTC. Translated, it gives CASSQVDGPYEQYF.